The clone carrying this TCR beta chain appeared a single time. These data are taken from a study of blood T cell repertoires in COVID-19. About the study: Italy, Spain and the United States were the sources of the convalescent and acute COVID-19 samples.

Using immunoSEQ multiplex PCR, the repertoire was profiled, and TCRdb retains in-frame clones only, with some absent. The sample includes approximately 170,000 clones, 84% of them seen just once. Material: peripheral blood. The source of this sequence is an elderly woman with acute or convalescent COVID-19.

CDR3 coding DNA: TGTGCCAGCAGCTTAGATGGGGGCATCATGAACACTGAAGCTTTCTTT. Its protein product is CASSLDGGIMNTEAFF. V is TRBV11-2 and J is TRBJ1-1; TRBD1 might be the D (6 bases). Trimming removed 0 bases from V and 0 bases from J, with 11 bases in between. Germline values: CDR1 SGHAT, CDR2 FQNNGV. The CDR3 has 16 residues.